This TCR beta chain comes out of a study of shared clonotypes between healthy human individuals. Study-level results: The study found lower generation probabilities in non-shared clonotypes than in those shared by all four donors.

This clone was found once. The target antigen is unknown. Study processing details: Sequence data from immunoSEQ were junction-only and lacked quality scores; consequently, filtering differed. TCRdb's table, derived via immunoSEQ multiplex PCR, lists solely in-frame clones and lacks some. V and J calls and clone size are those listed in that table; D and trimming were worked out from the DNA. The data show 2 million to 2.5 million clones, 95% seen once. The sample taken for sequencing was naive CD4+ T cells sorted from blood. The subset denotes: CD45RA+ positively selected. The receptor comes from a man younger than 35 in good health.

CDR3 in DNA: TGTGCCAGCCAGTGGGGCCTCTACAATGAGCAGTTCTTC. This gives the protein CASQWGLYNEQFF. V is TRBV2 and J is TRBJ2-1; TRBD1 might be the D (5 bases). CDR1 is SNHLY, CDR2 FYNNEI, per germline. CDR3 length: 13 residues. Trimming took 8 bases from V and 3 from J, leaving 11 bases between them. Drawing the rest from reference TRBV2 and TRBJ2-1, the complete variable domain is EPEVTQTPSHQVTQMGQEVILRCVPISNHLYFYWYRQILGQKVEFLVSFYNNEISEKSEIFDDQFSVERPDGSNFTLKIRSTKLEDSAMYFCASQWGLYNEQFFGPGTRLTVL.